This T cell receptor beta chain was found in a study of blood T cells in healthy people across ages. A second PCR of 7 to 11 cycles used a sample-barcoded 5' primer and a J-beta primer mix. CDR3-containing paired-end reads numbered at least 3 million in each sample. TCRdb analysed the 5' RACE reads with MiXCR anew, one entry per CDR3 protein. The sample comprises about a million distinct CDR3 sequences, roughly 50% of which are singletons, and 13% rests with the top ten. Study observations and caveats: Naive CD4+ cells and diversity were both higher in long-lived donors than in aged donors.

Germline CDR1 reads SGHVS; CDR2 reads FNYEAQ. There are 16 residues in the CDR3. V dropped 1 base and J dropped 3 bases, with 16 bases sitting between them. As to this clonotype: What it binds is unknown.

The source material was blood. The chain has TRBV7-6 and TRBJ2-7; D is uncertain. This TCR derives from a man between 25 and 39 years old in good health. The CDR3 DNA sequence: TGTGCCAGCAGCTTAGATGGAGCGACCTCCTACTACGAGCAGTACTTC. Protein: CASSLDGATSYYEQYF.